This T cell receptor (beta chain) was documented in a study of OX40 agonist ivuxolimab in advanced cancers. About the study: Ivuxolimab, an agonistic anti-OX40 (CD134) antibody, was given to patients.

This CDR3 contains 16 residues. V dropped 0 bases and J dropped 7; count of bases not matched to a gene: 7. Germline lookup yields CDR1 SGDLS and CDR2 YYNGEE. TCRdb's copy holds only in-frame clones and misses some; the assay was immunoSEQ multiplex PCR. The table records 70,000 to 85,000 clones, roughly 90% of them present only once. The sampling schedule covered blood at baseline, cycle 4 day 1, and cycle 7 day 1. This chain joins TRBV9 and TRBJ2-1; TRBD2 agrees at 10 bases. Sample: CD4+ or CD8+ T cells sorted from blood, taken in a trial of the OX40 agonist ivuxolimab. This clonotype originated in an adult with an advanced solid tumor such as melanoma, head and neck, liver or kidney cancer. CDR3 coding DNA: TGTGCCAGCAGCGTAGGGTTTAGCGGGAGGTTAAATGAGCAGTTCTTC. Translated: CASSVGFSGRLNEQFF. The entire variable domain, with the rest obtained from reference TRBV9 and TRBJ2-1, is as follows: DSGVTQTPKHLITATGQRVTLRCSPRSGDLSVYWYQQSLDQGLQFLIQYYNGEERAKGNILERFSAQQFPDLHSELNLSSLELGDSALYFCASSVGFSGRLNEQFFGPGTRLTVL.